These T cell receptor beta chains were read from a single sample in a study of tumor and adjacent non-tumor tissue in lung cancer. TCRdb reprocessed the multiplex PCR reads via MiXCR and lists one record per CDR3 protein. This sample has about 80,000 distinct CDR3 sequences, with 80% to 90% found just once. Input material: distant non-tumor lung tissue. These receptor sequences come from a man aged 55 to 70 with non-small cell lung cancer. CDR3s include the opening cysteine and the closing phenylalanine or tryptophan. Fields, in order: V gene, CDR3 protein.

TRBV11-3 CASSLHSGTSGAISYNEQFF
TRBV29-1 CSVSGGSVLDGKNIQYF
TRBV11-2 CAGSSGQVQETHYF
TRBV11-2 CASSSVQVQETRCF
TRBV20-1 CSARDVGQASGANVLTF
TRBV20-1 CSGRGQTASYNEQFF
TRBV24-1 CAASEGSSNQPQHF
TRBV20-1 CSSIGTSGTYTNNEQFF
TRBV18 CASSPNAVSLTDTQYF
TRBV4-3 CASSHREGTDTQYF
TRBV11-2 CASSLVGIGTEAFF
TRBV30 CAWQTGGAAEAFF
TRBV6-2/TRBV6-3 CASTDRTACNEKFF
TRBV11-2 CASSQNRPPLYEQYF
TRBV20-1 CSARATPGQGFYNSPLHF
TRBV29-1 CSGTVGNTIYF
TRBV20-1 CSTNRAGVPYEQYF
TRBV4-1 CASSQVREGNYDYTF